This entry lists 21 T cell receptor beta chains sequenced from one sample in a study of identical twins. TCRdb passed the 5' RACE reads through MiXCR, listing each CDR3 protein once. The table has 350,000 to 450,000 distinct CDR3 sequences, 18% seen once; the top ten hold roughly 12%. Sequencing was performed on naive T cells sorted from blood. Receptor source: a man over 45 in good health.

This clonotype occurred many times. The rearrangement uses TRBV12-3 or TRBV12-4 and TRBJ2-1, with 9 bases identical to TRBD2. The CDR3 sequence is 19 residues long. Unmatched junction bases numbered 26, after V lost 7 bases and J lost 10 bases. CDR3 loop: CASTPLAGVPVGGGNEQFF. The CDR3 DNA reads TGTGCCAGCACCCCGTTAGCGGGAGTCCCGGTCGGGGGCGGGAACGAGCAGTTCTTC.

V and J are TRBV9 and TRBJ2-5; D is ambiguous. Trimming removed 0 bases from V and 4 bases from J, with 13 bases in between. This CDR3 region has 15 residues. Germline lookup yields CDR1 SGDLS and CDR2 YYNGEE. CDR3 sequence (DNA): TGTGCCAGCAGCGTAGGCCACGGTGGTAGAGAGACCCAGTACTTC. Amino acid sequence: CASSVGHGGRETQYF.

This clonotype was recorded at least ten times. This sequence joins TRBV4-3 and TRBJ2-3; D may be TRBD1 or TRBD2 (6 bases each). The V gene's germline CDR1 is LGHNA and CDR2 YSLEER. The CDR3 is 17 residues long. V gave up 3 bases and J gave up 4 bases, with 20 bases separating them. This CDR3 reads CASSQHQGLGGADTQYF. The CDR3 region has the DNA TGCGCCAGCAGCCAGCATCAGGGACTGGGGGGCGCAGATACGCAGTATTTT.

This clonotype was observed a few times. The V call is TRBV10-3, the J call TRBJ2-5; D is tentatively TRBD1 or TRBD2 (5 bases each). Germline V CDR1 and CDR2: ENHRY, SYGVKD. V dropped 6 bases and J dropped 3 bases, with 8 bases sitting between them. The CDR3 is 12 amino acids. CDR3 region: CAIRGTEETQYF. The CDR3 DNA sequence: TGTGCCATCAGAGGGACGGAAGAGACCCAGTACTTC.

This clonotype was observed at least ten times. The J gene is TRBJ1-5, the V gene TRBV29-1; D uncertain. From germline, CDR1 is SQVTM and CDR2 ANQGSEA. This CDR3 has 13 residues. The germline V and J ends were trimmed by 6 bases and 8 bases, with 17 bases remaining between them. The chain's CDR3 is CSVSRTDSEPQHF. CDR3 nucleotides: TGCAGCGTCAGCCGGACCGACTCGGAGCCCCAGCATTTT.

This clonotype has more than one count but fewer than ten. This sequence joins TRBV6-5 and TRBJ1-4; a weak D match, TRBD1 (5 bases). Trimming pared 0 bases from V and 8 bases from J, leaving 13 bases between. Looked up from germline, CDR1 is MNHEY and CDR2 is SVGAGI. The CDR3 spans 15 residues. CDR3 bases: TGTGCCAGCAGTTACTCCGGGGGGGTGGGAGAAAAACTGTTTTTT. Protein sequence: CASSYSGGVGEKLFF.

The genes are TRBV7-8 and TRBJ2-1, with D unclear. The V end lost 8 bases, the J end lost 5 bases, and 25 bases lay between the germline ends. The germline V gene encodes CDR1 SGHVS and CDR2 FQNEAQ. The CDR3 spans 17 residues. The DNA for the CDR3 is TGTGCCAGCCCTCCTGATATACACGGATTCGGGCACAATGAGCAGTTCTTC. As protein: CASPPDIHGFGHNEQFF.

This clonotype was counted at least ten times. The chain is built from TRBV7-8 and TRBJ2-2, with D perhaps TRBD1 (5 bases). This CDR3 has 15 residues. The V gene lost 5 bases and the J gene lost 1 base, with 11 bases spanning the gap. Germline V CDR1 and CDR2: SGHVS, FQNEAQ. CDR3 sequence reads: CASSPWGMNTGELFF. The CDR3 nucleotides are TGTGCCAGCAGCCCATGGGGCATGAACACCGGGGAGCTGTTTTTT.

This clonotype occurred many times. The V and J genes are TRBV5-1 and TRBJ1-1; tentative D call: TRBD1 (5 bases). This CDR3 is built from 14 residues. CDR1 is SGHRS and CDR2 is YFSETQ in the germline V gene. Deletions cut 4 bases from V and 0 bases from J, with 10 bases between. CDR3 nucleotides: TGCGCCAGCAGCCTGGGACCGTTGAACACTGAAGCTTTCTTT. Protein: CASSLGPLNTEAFF.

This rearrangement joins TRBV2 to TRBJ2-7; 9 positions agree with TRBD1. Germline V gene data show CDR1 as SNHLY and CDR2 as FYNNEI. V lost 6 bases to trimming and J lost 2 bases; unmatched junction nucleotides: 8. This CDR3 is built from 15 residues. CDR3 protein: CASRDPGQGTYEQYF. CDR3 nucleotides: TGTGCCAGCAGGGATCCGGGACAGGGCACCTACGAGCAGTACTTC.

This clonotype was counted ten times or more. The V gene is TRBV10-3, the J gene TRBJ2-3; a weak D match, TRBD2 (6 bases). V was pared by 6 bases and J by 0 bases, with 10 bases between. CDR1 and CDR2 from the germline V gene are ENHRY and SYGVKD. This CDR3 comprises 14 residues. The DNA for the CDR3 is TGTGCCATCAGGGGGACTTCTAGCACAGATACGCAGTATTTT. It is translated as CAIRGTSSTDTQYF.

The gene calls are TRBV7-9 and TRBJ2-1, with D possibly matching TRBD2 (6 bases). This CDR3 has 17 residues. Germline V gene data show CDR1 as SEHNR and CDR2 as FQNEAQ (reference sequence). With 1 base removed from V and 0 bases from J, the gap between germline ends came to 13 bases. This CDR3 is CASSLDAAGSSYNEQFF. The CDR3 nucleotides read TGTGCCAGCAGCTTAGACGCGGCGGGGTCCTCCTACAATGAGCAGTTCTTC.

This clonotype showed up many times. This chain's CDR3 is CSVERLSSYNEQFF. The CDR3 coding sequence is TGCAGCGTTGAAAGATTAAGCTCCTACAATGAGCAGTTCTTC. The chain carries TRBV29-1 and TRBJ2-1; no clear D gene. In germline, CDR1 is SQVTM, CDR2 ANQGSEA. The CDR3 runs 14 residues. Trimming cost V 2 bases and J 0 bases, with 8 bases left between them.

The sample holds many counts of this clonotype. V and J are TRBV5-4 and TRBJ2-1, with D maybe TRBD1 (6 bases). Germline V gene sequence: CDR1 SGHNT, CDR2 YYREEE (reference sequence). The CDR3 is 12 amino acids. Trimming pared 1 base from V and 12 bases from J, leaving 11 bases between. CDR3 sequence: CASSLLGAGQFF. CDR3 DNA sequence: TGTGCCAGCAGCTTGTTGGGGGCCGGGCAGTTCTTC.

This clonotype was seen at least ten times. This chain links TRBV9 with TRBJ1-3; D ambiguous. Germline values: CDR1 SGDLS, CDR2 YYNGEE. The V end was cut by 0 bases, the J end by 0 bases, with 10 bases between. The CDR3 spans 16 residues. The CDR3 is CASSVGGTISGNTIYF. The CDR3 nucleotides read TGTGCCAGCAGCGTAGGCGGCACCATCTCTGGAAACACCATATATTTT.

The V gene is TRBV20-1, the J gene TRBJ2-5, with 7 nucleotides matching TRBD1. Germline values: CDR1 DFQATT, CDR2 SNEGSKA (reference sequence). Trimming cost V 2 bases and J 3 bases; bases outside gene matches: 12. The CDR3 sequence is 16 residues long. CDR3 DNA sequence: TGCAGTGCTAGATCGGGACAGAACCTAAAAAAAGAGACCCAGTACTTC. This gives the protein CSARSGQNLKKETQYF.

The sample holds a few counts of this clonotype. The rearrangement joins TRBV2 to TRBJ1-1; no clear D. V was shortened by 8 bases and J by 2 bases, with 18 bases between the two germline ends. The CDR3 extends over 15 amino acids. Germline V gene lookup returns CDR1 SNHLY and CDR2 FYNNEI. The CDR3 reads CASAEKAVSNTEAFF. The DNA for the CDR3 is TGTGCCAGCGCTGAAAAAGCGGTCAGCAACACTGAAGCTTTCTTT.

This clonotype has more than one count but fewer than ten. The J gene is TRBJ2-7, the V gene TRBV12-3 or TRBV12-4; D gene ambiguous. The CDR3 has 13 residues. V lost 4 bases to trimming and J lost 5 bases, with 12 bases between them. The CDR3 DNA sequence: TGTGCCAGCAGTTCGTTCCCTGCCCACGAGCAGTACTTC. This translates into CASSSFPAHEQYF.

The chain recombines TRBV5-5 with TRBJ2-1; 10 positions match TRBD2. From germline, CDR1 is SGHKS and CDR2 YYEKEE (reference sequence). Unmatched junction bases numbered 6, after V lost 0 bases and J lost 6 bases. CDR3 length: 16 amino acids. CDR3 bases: TGTGCCAGCAGCTTGGGCGCTAGCGGGAGACCCAATGAGCAGTTCTTC. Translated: CASSLGASGRPNEQFF.

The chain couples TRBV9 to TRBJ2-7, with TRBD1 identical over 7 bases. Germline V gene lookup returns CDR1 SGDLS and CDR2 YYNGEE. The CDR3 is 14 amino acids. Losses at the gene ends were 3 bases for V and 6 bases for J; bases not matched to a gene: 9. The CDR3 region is CASSGTGASSEQYF. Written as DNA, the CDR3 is TGTGCCAGCAGCGGAACAGGGGCATCTTCCGAGCAGTACTTC.

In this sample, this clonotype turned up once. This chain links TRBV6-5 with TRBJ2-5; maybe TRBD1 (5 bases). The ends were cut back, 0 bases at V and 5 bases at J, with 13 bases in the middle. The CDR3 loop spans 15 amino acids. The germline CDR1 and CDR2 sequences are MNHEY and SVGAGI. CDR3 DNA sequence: TGTGCCAGCAGTTACTCGTTGCAGGGTCGCGAGACCCAGTACTTC. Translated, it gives CASSYSLQGRETQYF.